This T cell receptor (beta chain) originates from a study of T cell responses to AZD1222 COVID-19 vaccine. Regarding the study as a whole: The reported proportion of spike-specific TCRs targeting unmutated variant regions was nearly half. The repertoires were collected only after the peak T cell response. Spike-specific TCR repertoires showed rising breadth and depth after two AZD1222 doses. Most donors were white British, females outnumbered males, and clonal diversity was possibly underestimated.

Using immunoSEQ multiplex PCR, the repertoire was profiled, and TCRdb retains in-frame clones only, with some absent. The repertoire includes about 110,000 clones, about 85% of them detected once, and 1.6% sits in the top ten. The CDR3 is made up of 17 amino acids. Germline CDR1 LNHNV, CDR2 YYDKDF (reference sequence). V gave up 0 bases and J gave up 0 bases, with 15 bases separating them. Comment on this clone: Its antigen is still unknown.

The receptor was isolated from an adult in good health. This chain connects TRBV15 to TRBJ2-7, with D unresolved. The material sequenced was peripheral blood, taken on day 0 of AZD1222 vaccination. CDR3 protein: CATSRDSVDGRSYEQYF. The CDR3, as DNA: TGTGCCACCAGCAGAGATAGTGTTGACGGACGCTCCTACGAGCAGTACTTC.